This record looks at one T cell receptor beta chain sequence and its context. In the source study's methods: Estimated nucleated cell counts came from reference gene primer amplification. Profiling relied on immunoSEQ multiplex PCR, and the TCRdb table lists in-frame clones only, not all of them. V and J calls and clone size are copied from that table; D and trimming were computed from the DNA. The repertoire includes about 380,000 clones, around 89% of them detected once, and 1.2% sits in the top ten. The CDR3 spans 13 residues. The V and J ends lost 6 bases and 1 base respectively, with 9 bases between them. Per germline, CDR1 SEHNR and CDR2 FQNEAQ (reference sequence). The study assigned cohorts using participant-reported clinical history. This entry belongs to a study of blood T cell repertoires in COVID-19. Study at large: The United States, Italy and Spain supplied acute and convalescent COVID-19 samples. T cells, B-cell-depleted T cells, or PBMCs supplied cDNA or gDNA.

The receptor's source is a woman aged 18-29 years who had recovered from COVID-19. What was sequenced was PBMCs or T cells enriched from blood (not recorded which). The chain has TRBV7-9 and TRBJ1-2; the D gene is possibly TRBD1 (6 bases). The CDR3 reads CASSEDSNYGYTF. The DNA of the CDR3 is TGTGCCAGCAGTGAGGACAGTAACTATGGCTACACCTTC.